This TCR beta chain was sequenced in a study of OX40 agonist ivuxolimab in advanced cancers. Across the whole study: Hepatocellular carcinoma, melanoma, renal cell or head and neck cancer occurred in dose-escalation patients.

TCRdb keeps only in-frame clones here, not all; method: immunoSEQ multiplex PCR. The table shows 90,000 to 100,000 clones, with around 85% occurring only once. This CDR3 comprises 15 residues. V lost 0 bases, J lost 9 bases, and 9 bases stayed unmatched. Germline CDR1 is SGHDN and CDR2 is FVKESK. Study results and limitations: Expanded clones were, on average, more numerous among CD8+ T cells than CD4+.

Worth noting for this clone: As yet, its antigen is unknown.

V usage is TRBV14 and J usage is TRBJ2-3; 7 bases are shared with TRBD2. The TCR was taken from an adult with an advanced solid tumor such as melanoma, head and neck, liver or kidney cancer. The specimen was CD4+ or CD8+ T cells sorted from blood, collected in a trial of the OX40 agonist ivuxolimab. The CDR3 sequence: CASSQDGGRGRTQYF. The CDR3 DNA sequence: TGTGCCAGCAGCCAAGACGGAGGGAGGGGTAGGACGCAGTATTTT.